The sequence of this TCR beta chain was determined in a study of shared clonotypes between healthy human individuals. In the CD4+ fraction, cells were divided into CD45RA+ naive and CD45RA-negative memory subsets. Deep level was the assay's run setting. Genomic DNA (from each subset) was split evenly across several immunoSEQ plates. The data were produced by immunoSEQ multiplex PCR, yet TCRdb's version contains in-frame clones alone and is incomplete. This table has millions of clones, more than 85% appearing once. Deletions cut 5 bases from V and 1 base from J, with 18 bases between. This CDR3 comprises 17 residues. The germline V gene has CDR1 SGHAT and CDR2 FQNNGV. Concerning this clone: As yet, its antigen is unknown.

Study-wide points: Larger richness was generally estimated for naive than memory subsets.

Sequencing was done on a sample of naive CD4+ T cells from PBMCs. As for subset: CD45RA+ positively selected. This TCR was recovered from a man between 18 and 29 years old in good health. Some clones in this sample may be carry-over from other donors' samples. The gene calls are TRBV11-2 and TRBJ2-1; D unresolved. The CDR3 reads CASSPRGVLLSYNEQFF. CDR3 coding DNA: TGTGCCAGCAGCCCACGTGGGGTTCTACTATCCTACAATGAGCAGTTCTTC. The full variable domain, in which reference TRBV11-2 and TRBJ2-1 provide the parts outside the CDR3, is EAGVAQSPRYKIIEKRQSVAFWCNPISGHATLYWYQQILGQGPKLLIQFQNNGVVDDSQLPKDRFSAERLKGVDSTLKIQPAKLEDSAVYLCASSPRGVLLSYNEQFFGPGTRLTVL.